Below are 8 T cell receptor beta chains sequenced from a single sample in a study of neurological immune-mediated disorders. TCRdb re-analysed the 5' RACE reads in MiXCR, keeping a single row per CDR3 protein. The data show 25,000 to 35,000 distinct CDR3 sequences, roughly 1.6% seen once. Source material: PBMCs. The receptors come from a woman aged 25-40 years with multiple sclerosis.

This clonotype was detected ten times or more. The V call is TRBV4-3, the J call TRBJ2-2; TRBD1 might be the D (6 bases). Germline V gene lookup returns CDR1 LGHNA and CDR2 YSLEER. Trimming took off 0 bases at V and 3 bases at J, with 8 bases between the two ends. The CDR3 is made up of 15 amino acids. The CDR3 sequence is CASSQEGADTGELFF. In DNA form, the CDR3 reads TGCGCCAGCAGCCAAGAGGGGGCCGACACCGGGGAGCTGTTTTTT.

In this sample, this clonotype turned up many times. The rearrangement links TRBV14 to TRBJ1-1; D gene ambiguous. The CDR3 extends over 13 amino acids. The germline CDR1 and CDR2 sequences are SGHDN and FVKESK. With 6 bases removed from V and 6 bases from J, the gap between germline ends came to 14 bases. In nucleotides, the CDR3 is TGTGCCAGCAGACATGTGGACCGGGCTGAAGCTTTCTTT. As protein: CASRHVDRAEAFF.

The sample holds many counts of this clonotype. This chain uses TRBV6-6 with TRBJ1-5; no clear D gene. This CDR3 has 12 amino acids. Trimming removed 7 bases from V and 3 bases from J, with 7 bases in between. In germline, CDR1 is MNHNY, CDR2 SVGAGI (reference sequence). CDR3 sequence (DNA): TGTGCCAGCACAGGTTTCAATCAGCCCCAGCATTTT. Protein sequence: CASTGFNQPQHF.

This clonotype was counted many times. V is TRBV7-7 and J is TRBJ2-1, with 10 nucleotides matching TRBD1. Trimming at V came to 5 bases and at J to 7 bases, leaving 11 bases not matched to a gene. This CDR3 spans 16 amino acids. Per the germline V gene, CDR1 is SSHAT and CDR2 is FNYEAQ (reference sequence). The CDR3, as DNA: TGTGCCAGCAGCCGAAACCCCGGGACAGGGGATAATGAGCAGTTCTTC. Amino acids: CASSRNPGTGDNEQFF.

In its sample, this clonotype was seen many times. The rearrangement joins TRBV12-3 or TRBV12-4 to TRBJ2-7, with unresolved D. The V gene lost 1 base and the J gene lost 3 bases, with 13 bases spanning the gap. CDR3 length: 15 amino acids. The CDR3 loop reads CASSLEGRRDYEQYF. DNA of the CDR3: TGTGCCAGCAGTTTAGAAGGCCGAAGGGACTACGAGCAGTACTTC.

Ten or more counts support this clonotype. The chain joins TRBV7-9 to TRBJ1-2, with 7 bases aligning to TRBD1. Germline-derived CDR1 and CDR2 are SEHNR and FQNEAQ (reference sequence). The CDR3 is 13 amino acids. Trimming removed 3 bases from V and 5 bases from J; junction bases left unmatched: 3. CDR3 nucleotide sequence: TGTGCCAGCAGCTTTCAGGGGGTGTATGGCTACACCTTC. As protein: CASSFQGVYGYTF.

The rearrangement uses TRBV18 and TRBJ1-1, with 9 bases matching TRBD1. This CDR3 comprises 17 residues. Germline assignment: CDR1 KGHSH and CDR2 LQKENI. The trim removed 3 bases at V and 2 bases at J, leaving 10 bases unmatched. The CDR3 sequence is CASSPKTGGEKNTEAFF. The DNA for the CDR3 is TGTGCCAGCTCACCCAAAACAGGGGGCGAGAAAAACACTGAAGCTTTCTTT.

This clonotype was counted many times. The chain joins TRBV20-1 to TRBJ2-7, with unresolved D. Germline CDR1 DFQATT, CDR2 SNEGSKA (reference sequence). The CDR3 has 13 amino acids. The V end lost 1 base, the J end lost 3 bases, and 10 bases lay between the germline ends. This chain's CDR3 is CSARVAGFYEQYF. CDR3 sequence (DNA): TGCAGTGCTAGAGTAGCAGGATTCTACGAGCAGTACTTC.